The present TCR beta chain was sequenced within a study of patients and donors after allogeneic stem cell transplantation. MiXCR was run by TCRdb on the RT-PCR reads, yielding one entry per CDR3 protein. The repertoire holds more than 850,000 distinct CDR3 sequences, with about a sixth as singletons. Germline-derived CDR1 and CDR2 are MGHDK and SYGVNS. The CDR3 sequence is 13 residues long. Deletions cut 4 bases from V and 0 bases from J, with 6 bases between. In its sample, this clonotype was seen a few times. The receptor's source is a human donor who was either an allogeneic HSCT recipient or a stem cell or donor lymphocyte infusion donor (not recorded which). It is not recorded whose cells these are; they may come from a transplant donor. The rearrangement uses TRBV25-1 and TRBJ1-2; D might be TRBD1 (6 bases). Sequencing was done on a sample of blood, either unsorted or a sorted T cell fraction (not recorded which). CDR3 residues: CASSGQANYGYTF. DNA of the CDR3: TGTGCCAGCAGTGGACAGGCTAACTATGGCTACACCTTC.